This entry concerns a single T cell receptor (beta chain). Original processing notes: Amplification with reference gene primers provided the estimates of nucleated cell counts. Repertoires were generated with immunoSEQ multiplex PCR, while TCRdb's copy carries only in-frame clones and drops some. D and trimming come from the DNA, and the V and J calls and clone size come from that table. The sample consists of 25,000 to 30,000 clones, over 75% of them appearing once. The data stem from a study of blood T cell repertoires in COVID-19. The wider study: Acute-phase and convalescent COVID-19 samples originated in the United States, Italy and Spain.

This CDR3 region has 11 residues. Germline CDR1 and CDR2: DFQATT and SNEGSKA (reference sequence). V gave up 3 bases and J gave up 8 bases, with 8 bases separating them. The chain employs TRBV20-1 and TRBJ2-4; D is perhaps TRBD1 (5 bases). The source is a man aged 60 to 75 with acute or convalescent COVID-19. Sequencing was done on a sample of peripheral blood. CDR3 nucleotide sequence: TGCAGTGCTAGGACAGTAGACATTCAGTACTTC. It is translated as CSARTVDIQYF.